A selection of T cell receptor beta chains follows, all from one sample in a study of cytomegalovirus exposure and HLA in healthy donors. Here immunoSEQ multiplex PCR was the method, and the copy in TCRdb shows in-frame clones only, minus some. The table shows about 56,000 clones, with less than 96% occurring only once. Input material: PBMCs. The receptors stem from a woman aged 18-29 years in good health and CMV-seronegative. The CDR3 runs from the conserved cysteine through the conserved F or W. D genes are given only for firm matches. Only some rows state a clone size, as once, few, many or a class for expanded clones.

v_gene: TRBV7-9
abundance: .
d_gene: TRBD2
CDR3aa: CASSLRGDVGGEQFF

v_gene: TRBV28
abundance: .
d_gene: TRBD2
CDR3aa: CASSRGLAGLGQFF

v_gene: TRBV4-2
abundance: .
d_gene: .
CDR3aa: CASSQDQWVAGTDTQYF

v_gene: TRBV5-8
abundance: .
d_gene: TRBD1
CDR3aa: CASSPRGPGEKLFF

v_gene: TRBV28
abundance: .
d_gene: .
CDR3aa: CASTQSGQNPYEQYF

v_gene: TRBV4-3
abundance: .
d_gene: TRBD1
CDR3aa: CASSQGTDRVYNEQFF

v_gene: TRBV19
abundance: .
d_gene: TRBD2
CDR3aa: CASTPLTSGRALDEQFF

v_gene: TRBV5-4
abundance: .
d_gene: .
CDR3aa: CASSPPGGTDTQYF

v_gene: TRBV12-5
abundance: .
d_gene: .
CDR3aa: CASASTDTQYF

v_gene: TRBV4-1
abundance: .
d_gene: TRBD2
CDR3aa: CASSQDLRGGWDTQYF

v_gene: TRBV9
abundance: .
d_gene: TRBD1
CDR3aa: CASSAQPGQGNYGYTF

v_gene: TRBV6-1
abundance: .
d_gene: .
CDR3aa: CASSEAWTVQETQYF

v_gene: TRBV7-3
abundance: .
d_gene: .
CDR3aa: CASSLGVGGFADTQYF

v_gene: TRBV15
abundance: .
d_gene: TRBD1
CDR3aa: CATSRDPRGPYEQYF

v_gene: TRBV11-2
abundance: once
d_gene: .
CDR3aa: CASRGGLGYTF

v_gene: TRBV19
abundance: once
d_gene: .
CDR3aa: CASSTGFRTEAFF

v_gene: TRBV29-1
abundance: .
d_gene: TRBD1
CDR3aa: CSVGDRGLHEQYF

v_gene: TRBV5-6
abundance: .
d_gene: TRBD2
CDR3aa: CASSPGLAGGSGGGNEQFF

v_gene: TRBV6-1
abundance: .
d_gene: TRBD1
CDR3aa: CASGTGFSNQPQHF

v_gene: TRBV10-2
abundance: .
d_gene: .
CDR3aa: CASSVEMNSGNTIYF

v_gene: TRBV18
abundance: .
d_gene: .
CDR3aa: CASSPAPQETQYF

v_gene: TRBV7-2
abundance: .
d_gene: .
CDR3aa: CASSQRVTQYF

v_gene: TRBV18
abundance: .
d_gene: .
CDR3aa: CASSEGLSHYEQYF

v_gene: TRBV5-6
abundance: .
d_gene: .
CDR3aa: CASSSPENTPYGYTF

v_gene: TRBV6-5
abundance: .
d_gene: .
CDR3aa: CASSYSGAMNTEAFF

v_gene: TRBV21-1
abundance: .
d_gene: .
CDR3aa: CASSPWRGRSNQPQHF

v_gene: TRBV15
abundance: .
d_gene: TRBD1
CDR3aa: CATSHYPGTGAEKLFF